One TCR beta chain is described in this entry. CDR1 is SGHNT and CDR2 is YENEEA in the germline V gene. The ends were cut back, 8 bases at V and 2 bases at J, with 12 bases in the middle. The CDR3 is 13 amino acids. The data derive from a study of blood T cell repertoires in COVID-19. In the study overall: There were acute and convalescent COVID-19 samples, and they came from the United States, Italy and Spain. PBMCs, B-cell-depleted T cells, or T cells were the source of the cDNA or gDNA that made up the material.

Profiled with immunoSEQ multiplex PCR; TCRdb holds only in-frame clones, not every one. Among about 150,000 clones, approximately 90% were seen once, and the ten largest hold 15%. The TCR originated in a woman aged 40 to 50 with acute or convalescent COVID-19. Sequencing was done on a sample of peripheral blood. The chain joins TRBV11-3 to TRBJ2-5; tentative D call: TRBD1 (6 bases). The CDR3 protein is CASGGQIQETQYF. CDR3 sequence (DNA): TGTGCCAGCGGAGGACAGATACAAGAGACCCAGTACTTC.